These 4 T cell receptor beta chains came from one sample sequenced in a study of blood T cell repertoires in COVID-19 (dated by TCRdb to about 2020). The library relied on the immunoSEQ multiplex PCR assay. TCRdb re-hosts the immuneACCESS table, in-frame sequences only. Its copies lack some clones; in the studies checked, an unresolved V gene accounts for under half of them, and the cause for the rest is not known. The sample includes roughly 250,000 clones, with around 92% observed a single time. The ten largest clones add up to about 2.5% of the sample. The sequencing sample was made of peripheral blood. All receptors come from a person aged 18 to 35 with COVID-19, enrolled during active disease.

As DNA, the CDR3 is TGCGCCAGCAGCCAAGACCCAGATCTCTATGGCTACACCTTC. This sequence encodes CASSQDPDLYGYTF. V is TRBV4-1 and J is TRBJ1-2; D is undetermined. Germline lookup yields CDR1 MGHRA and CDR2 YSYEKL. CDR3 size: 14 residues. The V end was cut by 0 bases, the J end by 4 bases, with 9 bases between.

The chain has TRBV28 and TRBJ2-1; the match to TRBD2 covers 11 bases. This CDR3 comprises 15 residues. Germline V CDR1 and CDR2: MDHEN, SYDVKM. V shed 6 bases, J shed 9 bases, and the junction held 10 bases outside the gene matches. This chain's CDR3 is CASSLAGGPGGEQFF. CDR3 nucleotide sequence: TGTGCCAGCAGCTTAGCGGGAGGGCCTGGGGGTGAGCAGTTCTTC.

J is TRBJ2-3 and V is TRBV7-3; D is unresolved. Germline loops: CDR1 SGHTA, CDR2 FQGTGA. The CDR3 length is 14 residues. Trimming left V 4 bases short and J 4 bases short, with 12 bases between. In DNA form, the CDR3 reads TGTGCCAGCAGCTCCTCCGGAGCTGCAGATACGCAGTATTTT. Amino acid sequence: CASSSSGAADTQYF.

The chain couples TRBV29-1 to TRBJ1-5; weak D call: TRBD1 (5 bases). Trimming stripped 8 bases from V and 0 bases from J, with 14 bases between. This CDR3 has 14 residues. The germline gives CDR1 SQVTM, CDR2 ANQGSEA. The CDR3 DNA reads as TGCAGCTTGCGGACACCCCATAGCAATCAGCCCCAGCATTTT. Translating it yields CSLRTPHSNQPQHF.